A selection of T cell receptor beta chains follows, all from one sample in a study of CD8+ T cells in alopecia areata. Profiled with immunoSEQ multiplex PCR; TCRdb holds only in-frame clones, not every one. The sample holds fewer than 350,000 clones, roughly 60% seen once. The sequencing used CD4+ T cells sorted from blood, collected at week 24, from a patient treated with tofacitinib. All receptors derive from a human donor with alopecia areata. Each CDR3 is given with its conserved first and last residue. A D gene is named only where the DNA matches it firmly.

CDR3aa: CASSFSAGGNYGYTF
d_gene: TRBD1
j_gene: TRBJ1-2
v_gene: TRBV5-4

CDR3aa: CASSETRASSYNEQFF
d_gene: -
j_gene: TRBJ2-1
v_gene: TRBV6-4

CDR3aa: CASSNREGDTQYF
d_gene: -
j_gene: TRBJ2-3
v_gene: TRBV5-1

CDR3aa: CAWKQSNYGYTF
d_gene: -
j_gene: TRBJ1-2
v_gene: TRBV30

CDR3aa: CASSYSLRRPNYGYTF
d_gene: -
j_gene: TRBJ1-2
v_gene: TRBV6-6

CDR3aa: CASSPWRMGPNQPQHF
d_gene: -
j_gene: TRBJ1-5
v_gene: TRBV5-6

CDR3aa: CASSQAFVTGVNSPLHF
d_gene: TRBD1
j_gene: TRBJ1-6
v_gene: TRBV18

CDR3aa: CSVGQETQYF
d_gene: -
j_gene: TRBJ2-5
v_gene: TRBV29-1

CDR3aa: CSAEGGFYGYTF
d_gene: -
j_gene: TRBJ1-2
v_gene: TRBV29-1

CDR3aa: CASSSAGPNEKLFF
d_gene: -
j_gene: TRBJ1-4
v_gene: TRBV7-2

CDR3aa: CASSTYRDRGIGETQYF
d_gene: TRBD1
j_gene: TRBJ2-5
v_gene: TRBV9

CDR3aa: CASSRDGDNEQYF
d_gene: -
j_gene: TRBJ2-7
v_gene: TRBV6-5

CDR3aa: CAWSVSSWREGYTF
d_gene: -
j_gene: TRBJ1-2
v_gene: TRBV30

CDR3aa: CASSSPPQASWGTEAFF
d_gene: -
j_gene: TRBJ1-1
v_gene: TRBV28

CDR3aa: CASSGGVFRQDQETQYF
d_gene: -
j_gene: TRBJ2-5
v_gene: TRBV5-4

CDR3aa: CASSWDTFSYNEQFF
d_gene: -
j_gene: TRBJ2-1
v_gene: TRBV5-1

CDR3aa: CASSPQTGLNTEAFF
d_gene: -
j_gene: TRBJ1-1
v_gene: TRBV5-4

CDR3aa: CASSQVPTGVTGELFF
d_gene: TRBD1
j_gene: TRBJ2-2
v_gene: TRBV4-2

CDR3aa: CASSWSGTGVMRTEAFF
d_gene: TRBD1
j_gene: TRBJ1-1
v_gene: TRBV5-6

CDR3aa: CASSAGQGAYNEQFF
d_gene: TRBD1
j_gene: TRBJ2-1
v_gene: TRBV11-1

CDR3aa: CASSPKDTPWNTEAFF
d_gene: -
j_gene: TRBJ1-1
v_gene: TRBV23-1

CDR3aa: CAWSVGNNSPLHF
d_gene: -
j_gene: TRBJ1-6
v_gene: TRBV30

CDR3aa: CASSFQLSYNSPLHF
d_gene: -
j_gene: TRBJ1-6
v_gene: TRBV7-2

CDR3aa: CASSEETQYF
d_gene: -
j_gene: TRBJ2-5
v_gene: TRBV2

CDR3aa: CASSRLQGADPTEAFF
d_gene: -
j_gene: TRBJ1-1
v_gene: TRBV14

CDR3aa: CASSPSDMYEQYF
d_gene: -
j_gene: TRBJ2-7
v_gene: TRBV4-2

CDR3aa: CASSQTGTSGGRQETQYF
d_gene: TRBD2
j_gene: TRBJ2-5
v_gene: TRBV4-1

CDR3aa: CASTGTGGQPQHF
d_gene: TRBD1
j_gene: TRBJ1-5
v_gene: TRBV19

CDR3aa: CGAYLYNSPLHF
d_gene: -
j_gene: TRBJ1-6
v_gene: TRBV29-1

CDR3aa: CASSLLAGAGGANVLTF
d_gene: TRBD2
j_gene: TRBJ2-6
v_gene: TRBV28

CDR3aa: CASSSQDYGYTF
d_gene: -
j_gene: TRBJ1-2
v_gene: TRBV4-1

CDR3aa: CASSVEASPNYGYTF
d_gene: -
j_gene: TRBJ1-2
v_gene: TRBV9

CDR3aa: CASSLRLRADTQYF
d_gene: -
j_gene: TRBJ2-3
v_gene: TRBV5-6

CDR3aa: CASSRPDGDTEAFF
d_gene: -
j_gene: TRBJ1-1
v_gene: TRBV6-5

CDR3aa: CSVETQPNTEAFF
d_gene: -
j_gene: TRBJ1-1
v_gene: TRBV29-1

CDR3aa: CASSVGDRMSTDTQYF
d_gene: -
j_gene: TRBJ2-3
v_gene: TRBV9

CDR3aa: CASSRGMGNTEAFF
d_gene: -
j_gene: TRBJ1-1
v_gene: TRBV6-5

CDR3aa: CASSVVAGVGNEQFF
d_gene: TRBD2
j_gene: TRBJ2-1
v_gene: TRBV5-1

CDR3aa: CSVVGTFEAFF
d_gene: -
j_gene: TRBJ1-1
v_gene: TRBV29-1

CDR3aa: CASRGVPFNEQFF
d_gene: -
j_gene: TRBJ2-1
v_gene: TRBV4-2

CDR3aa: CASSQDSRSGDTQYF
d_gene: -
j_gene: TRBJ2-3
v_gene: TRBV4-1

CDR3aa: CASSPRVRGQGDGYTF
d_gene: TRBD1
j_gene: TRBJ1-2
v_gene: TRBV7-8

CDR3aa: CASSQGATSGSTDTQYF
d_gene: TRBD2
j_gene: TRBJ2-3
v_gene: TRBV4-2

CDR3aa: CASSSSGANVLTF
d_gene: -
j_gene: TRBJ2-6
v_gene: TRBV19

CDR3aa: CATSFRDSGYGNTIYF
d_gene: TRBD1
j_gene: TRBJ1-3
v_gene: TRBV7-8

CDR3aa: CSVVVGATVGYTF
d_gene: -
j_gene: TRBJ1-2
v_gene: TRBV29-1

CDR3aa: CSGGHHPNTEAFF
d_gene: -
j_gene: TRBJ1-1
v_gene: TRBV29-1

CDR3aa: CASSEVGAAQPQHF
d_gene: -
j_gene: TRBJ1-5
v_gene: TRBV2

CDR3aa: CASSYVLGDRAPLHF
d_gene: TRBD1
j_gene: TRBJ1-6
v_gene: TRBV5-4

CDR3aa: CSVRIRRGEQFF
d_gene: -
j_gene: TRBJ2-1
v_gene: TRBV29-1

CDR3aa: CASSLGKETQYF
d_gene: -
j_gene: TRBJ2-5
v_gene: TRBV7-6

CDR3aa: CASSEQVPGGPQHF
d_gene: TRBD1
j_gene: TRBJ1-5
v_gene: TRBV2

CDR3aa: CASSQDGTGSREQYF
d_gene: TRBD1
j_gene: TRBJ2-7
v_gene: TRBV4-3

CDR3aa: CASSSRSNTGELFF
d_gene: -
j_gene: TRBJ2-2
v_gene: TRBV11-3

CDR3aa: CAIRPTPNTGELFF
d_gene: -
j_gene: TRBJ2-2
v_gene: TRBV10-3

CDR3aa: CASSSPTGGGPYEQYF
d_gene: -
j_gene: TRBJ2-7
v_gene: TRBV7-2

CDR3aa: CASTQGGQAGELFF
d_gene: TRBD1
j_gene: TRBJ2-2
v_gene: TRBV7-3

CDR3aa: CASSPTLEGEVFF
d_gene: -
j_gene: TRBJ1-1
v_gene: TRBV5-1

CDR3aa: CASSLPHTQYF
d_gene: -
j_gene: TRBJ2-3
v_gene: TRBV7-2

CDR3aa: CASSPPSTDTQYF
d_gene: -
j_gene: TRBJ2-3
v_gene: TRBV18